This is a list of T cell receptor beta chains from one sample in a study of beta chain features in type 1 diabetes. Sequencing used immunoSEQ multiplex PCR; TCRdb keeps in-frame clones, though not all of them. The table lists 130,000 to 150,000 clones, under 60% of them singletons. Sequenced sample: Tregs from blood. The receptors come from a man aged 18 to 29 in good health. Each CDR3 is given with its conserved first and last residue. The order of the fields is V gene, D gene, J gene, clone size, CDR3 DNA, CDR3 protein. D genes are given only for firm matches. Clone size appears in some rows only: once, few, many, or a class for an expanded clone.

>TRBV18|-|TRBJ1-5|few
TGTGCCAGCTCACAGCGGGGCAATCAGCCCCAGCATTTT
CASSQRGNQPQHF
>TRBV7-3|-|TRBJ1-6|-
TGTGCCAGCAGCTTATCCGGGTACTCACCCCTCCACTTT
CASSLSGYSPLHF
>TRBV2|-|TRBJ2-7|-
TGTGCCAGCAGTGATTCCAGATACTATACCTCCTACGAGCAGTACTTC
CASSDSRYYTSYEQYF
>TRBV7-2|TRBD1|TRBJ1-5|few
TGTGCCAGCAGCTATAACAGGGGTCAGCCCCAGCATTTT
CASSYNRGQPQHF
>TRBV6-1|-|TRBJ1-2|-
TGTGCCAGCAGTGTAGGGGCGGGGTCCCGTGGCTACACCTTC
CASSVGAGSRGYTF
>TRBV6-5|-|TRBJ2-5|-
TGTGCCAGCAGTGAGGTCCGACAAGAGACCCAGTACTTC
CASSEVRQETQYF
>TRBV7-2|-|TRBJ2-3|-
TGTGCCAGCAGCTTTGGGGGGGCGGGCACAGATACGCAGTATTTT
CASSFGGAGTDTQYF
>TRBV7-8|-|TRBJ2-2|-
TGTGCCAGCAGCTTAGGGCGAGGGCGGACCGGGGAGCTGTTTTTT
CASSLGRGRTGELFF
>TRBV27|TRBD1|TRBJ1-1|-
TGTGCCAGCAGGAGAACAGGGGTTGGCACTGAAGCTTTCTTT
CASRRTGVGTEAFF
>TRBV27|TRBD1|TRBJ1-2|-
TGTGCCAGCAGCCCGGGACAGGGATTCTATGGCTACACCTTC
CASSPGQGFYGYTF
>TRBV2|-|TRBJ1-4|-
TGTGCCAGCAGGCCAATCGGGACAAACAATGAAAAACTGTTTTTT
CASRPIGTNNEKLFF
>TRBV19|TRBD1|TRBJ2-7|-
TGTGCCAGTAGTATTCGACAGGGAGATTACGAGCAGTACTTC
CASSIRQGDYEQYF
>TRBV5-5|TRBD1|TRBJ1-4|few
TGTGCCAGCAGCTTAAGCCTCGGGACAGGGGATGAAAAACTGTTTTTT
CASSLSLGTGDEKLFF
>TRBV29-1|-|TRBJ1-3|few
TGCAGCGTAGTGGATTTGGGGGGAGCCGGAAACACCATATATTTT
CSVVDLGGAGNTIYF
>TRBV18|TRBD2|TRBJ2-1|few
TGTGCCAGCTCACCTAACCTCCAACTAGCGGGCCACTCCTACAATGAGCAGTTCTTC
CASSPNLQLAGHSYNEQFF
>TRBV4-1|TRBD2|TRBJ2-3|-
TGCGCCAGCAGCCTTTCCCCCGGGACTAGTGCAGATACGCAGTATTTT
CASSLSPGTSADTQYF
>TRBV7-9|TRBD1|TRBJ2-6|few
TGTGCCAGCAGCAGGGGGCCTGGGGCCAACGTCCTGACTTTC
CASSRGPGANVLTF
>TRBV13|TRBD1|TRBJ2-5|few
TGTGCCAGCAGCGACCGATACAGGGGGCTTGGGGAGACCCAGTACTTC
CASSDRYRGLGETQYF
>TRBV28|-|TRBJ1-2|-
TGTGCCAGCAGTTATGTGGGTACGGGATACTATGGCTACACCTTC
CASSYVGTGYYGYTF
>TRBV2|TRBD2|TRBJ2-2|-
TGTGCCAGCAGTGAGCGGGAGTGGTCCGGGGAGCTGTTTTTT
CASSEREWSGELFF
>TRBV19|-|TRBJ1-2|-
TGTGCCAGTAGTATAGTTACCAGGAACTATGGCTACACCTTC
CASSIVTRNYGYTF
>TRBV4-3|-|TRBJ1-6|-
TGCGCCAGCAGCCAACAAGGGGGTTCACCCCTCCACTTT
CASSQQGGSPLHF
>TRBV19|TRBD1|TRBJ2-7|-
TGTGCCAGTAGTCCCCAGACAGGGGGCTCCTACGAGCAGTACTTC
CASSPQTGGSYEQYF
>TRBV6-6|TRBD1|TRBJ1-2|-
TGTGCCAGCAGTAAATCCCGGGACAGGGGATATGGCTACACCTTC
CASSKSRDRGYGYTF
>TRBV5-1|-|TRBJ1-1|-
TGCGCCAGCAGCTTGTGGAGCGGCAGGCTCCACACTGAAGCTTTCTTT
CASSLWSGRLHTEAFF
>TRBV18|TRBD1|TRBJ2-7|few
TGTGCCAGCTCAACGACGAGTGTCAGGGGGTACGAGCAGTACTTC
CASSTTSVRGYEQYF
>TRBV28|TRBD2|TRBJ2-7|few
TGTGCCAGCCGCTGGGTGGGGGGGTACGAGCAGTACTTC
CASRWVGGYEQYF
>TRBV5-1|-|TRBJ1-2|once
TGCGCCAGCACTAGGGGCGACGGCTACACCTTC
CASTRGDGYTF
>TRBV7-6|TRBD2|TRBJ2-1|once
TGTGCCAGCAGCTTCGCCACTAGCGGGAGGGGGTATGAGCAGTTCTTC
CASSFATSGRGYEQFF
>TRBV10-3|TRBD1|TRBJ2-3|few
TGTGCCATCGCGACAGGGGTGGCAGATACGCAGTATTTT
CAIATGVADTQYF
>TRBV19|-|TRBJ1-2|-
TGTGCCAGTAGTCCTCACCCGAGGGAGGGCTACACCTTC
CASSPHPREGYTF
>TRBV2|-|TRBJ2-7|-
TGTGCCAGCAGTGGTCGGGCTAGCGGAGGGGGGGAGCAGTACTTC
CASSGRASGGGEQYF
>TRBV4-1|-|TRBJ2-7|-
TGCGCCAGCAGCCAAGATAGTGGACTAAGCAACACCTACGAGCAGTACTTC
CASSQDSGLSNTYEQYF
>TRBV29-1|-|TRBJ1-5|-
TGCAGCGTTACGGACAGAAATCAGCCCCAGCATTTT
CSVTDRNQPQHF
>TRBV29-1|TRBD2|TRBJ2-5|-
TGCAGCGTTCGGAATAGCGGGAGGGGTACGGAGACCCAGTACTTC
CSVRNSGRGTETQYF
>TRBV7-2|TRBD2|TRBJ2-1|-
TGTGCCAGCAGCTTCACTAGCGGAGCCTACAATGAGCAGTTCTTC
CASSFTSGAYNEQFF
>TRBV28|-|TRBJ1-2|-
TGTGCCAGCAGTTTAGCCCGGGATCTTGGCTACACCTTC
CASSLARDLGYTF
>TRBV4-1|-|TRBJ2-7|once
TGCGCCAGCAGCCAAGATTGGCCTGCGCGGCACTACGAGCAGTACTTC
CASSQDWPARHYEQYF
>TRBV7-9|-|TRBJ1-2|-
TGTGCCAGCAGCTTAGCGCGTGCGTCGATAGCATGGGATGGCTACACCTTC
CASSLARASIAWDGYTF
>TRBV10-3|TRBD2|TRBJ2-3|few
TGTGCCGCCGAGACTAGCGGATCAGATACGCAGTATTTT
CAAETSGSDTQYF
>TRBV28|TRBD1|TRBJ2-4|-
TGTGCCAGCAGTTCGATGGGACAGTTAGCCAAAAACATTCAGTACTTC
CASSSMGQLAKNIQYF
>TRBV19|TRBD1|TRBJ2-1|-
TGTGCCAGTAGGGCGTCCCGACAGGGGTTCTACAATGAGCAGTTCTTC
CASRASRQGFYNEQFF